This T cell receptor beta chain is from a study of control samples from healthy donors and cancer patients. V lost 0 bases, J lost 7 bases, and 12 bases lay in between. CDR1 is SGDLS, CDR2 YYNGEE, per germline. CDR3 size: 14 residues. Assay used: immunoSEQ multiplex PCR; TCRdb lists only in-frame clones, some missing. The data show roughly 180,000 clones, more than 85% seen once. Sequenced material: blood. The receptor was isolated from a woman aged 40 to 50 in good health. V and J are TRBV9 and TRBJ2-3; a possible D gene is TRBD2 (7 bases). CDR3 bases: TGTGCCAGCAGCGTAGAGGGGGGGCGGAATACGCAGTATTTT. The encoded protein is CASSVEGGRNTQYF.